Listed here are 8 T cell receptor beta chains from one sample, sequenced in a study of response to subunit inactivated influenza vaccine. TCRdb processed the RT-PCR reads anew with MiXCR; each CDR3 protein has one entry. The sample includes around 750,000 distinct CDR3 sequences, around 20% of them seen just once. The sample was PBMCs from blood, taken around 5 days after vaccination. These receptors originate from a man aged 50-60 years who received an inactivated influenza vaccine.

This clonotype was seen more than once but under ten times. Given a much more abundant clone one base away, this may be a read error. J is TRBJ2-1 and V is TRBV20-1; 9 bases are a match to TRBD2. V dropped 6 bases and J dropped 2; count of bases not matched to a gene: 5. The CDR3 extends over 14 amino acids. The germline V gene encodes CDR1 DFQATT and CDR2 SNEGSKA (reference sequence). This CDR3 reads CSARTSVAYNEQFF. The CDR3 DNA is TGCAGTGCCCGGACTAGCGTGGCCTACAATGAGCAGTTCTTC.

J is TRBJ2-1 and V is TRBV10-3, with 9 positions matching TRBD2. The CDR3 runs 15 residues. CDR1 is ENHRY and CDR2 is SYGVKD in the germline V gene. V was pared by 2 bases and J by 5 bases, with 4 bases of the junction left unmatched. This CDR3 reads CAISEGGRANNEQFF. For the CDR3, the DNA is TGTGCCATCAGTGAGGGCGGGAGGGCCAACAATGAGCAGTTCTTC.

CDR3 coding DNA: TGTGCCATCAGTGTGTCGGTAGCGGTATCCTACGAGCAGTACTTC. This sequence encodes CAISVSVAVSYEQYF. The chain is built from TRBV10-3 and TRBJ2-7, with D possibly TRBD2 on 6 matching bases. Between the trimmed V and J ends, which lost 4 bases and 1 base, there was a span of 14 bases. Germline V gene data show CDR1 as ENHRY and CDR2 as SYGVKD. The CDR3 consists of 15 residues.

This clonotype was recorded a few times. The V gene is TRBV7-2, the J gene TRBJ2-1; D unresolved. Deletions cut 4 bases from V and 8 bases from J, with 15 bases between. This CDR3 has 14 residues. Germline lookup yields CDR1 SGHTA and CDR2 FQGNSA. CDR3: CASSSHRTADEQFF. CDR3 nucleotide sequence: TGTGCCAGCAGCTCTCATAGGACCGCGGATGAGCAGTTCTTC.

The chain joins TRBV5-1 to TRBJ1-5, with a tentative D call TRBD1 (6 bases). Germline V lookup: CDR1 SGHRS, CDR2 YFSETQ. V was clipped by 2 bases and J by 6 bases, with 15 bases between them. The CDR3 totals 15 residues. As DNA, the CDR3 is TGCGCCAGCAGCTTTGGTCCAGGGGCGGGTCAGCCCCAGCATTTT. It encodes CASSFGPGAGQPQHF.

The genes are TRBV12-3 or TRBV12-4 and TRBJ1-5; tentatively, D is TRBD1 (5 bases). V dropped 5 bases and J dropped 10 bases, with 12 bases sitting between them. The CDR3 has 12 residues. The CDR3 protein is CASSNPGSPQHF. The CDR3 bases are TGTGCCAGCAGTAATCCAGGGAGTCCCCAGCATTTT.

CDR3 sequence (DNA): TGCAGCGTTGTCTTCGGGACCGATAGCACAGATACGCAGTATTTT. Translating it yields CSVVFGTDSTDTQYF. The chain recombines TRBV29-1 with TRBJ2-3, with D perhaps matching TRBD1 or TRBD2 (5 bases each). Germline CDR1 SQVTM, CDR2 ANQGSEA. V lost 4 bases, J lost 0 bases, and 14 bases lay in between. This CDR3 is built from 15 residues.

This sequence joins TRBV10-3 and TRBJ2-2, with a weak D call TRBD2 (5 bases). The CDR3 is 14 amino acids. Germline values: CDR1 ENHRY, CDR2 SYGVKD. The V end was cut by 7 bases, the J end by 1 base, with 10 bases between. This CDR3 is CAINSGGNTGELFF. The CDR3 bases are TGTGCCATCAACAGCGGAGGGAACACCGGGGAGCTGTTTTTT.